The T cell receptor (beta chain) described here comes from a study of cytotoxic CD8 clonotypes in ibrutinib-treated CLL (dated by TCRdb to the early 2020s). Broadly, across the study: The cohort had around twelve relapsed/refractory and around 16 treatment-naive patients; about 17 were IGHV unmutated. Longitudinal samples were obtainable from about 30% of the roughly 86 participants in the trial. Samples averaged approximately 260,000 productive templates and just under 95,000 productive rearrangements. Responses were partial in some 24 patients and complete in 2; after median approximately 67 months follow-up, around 15 stayed in remission and approximately twelve progressed. Cryopreserved peripheral blood mononuclear cells were obtained before treatment, at response, and at either sustained remission or disease progression. Response samples were taken after a median of roughly eleven months on treatment, ranging from roughly 6 to 36 months. All remission and progressive disease samples were collected while patients were still receiving ibrutinib. Broad study findings and their caveats: Lymph node repertoires were not examined, and the timing of sampling was not matched between patients in sustained remission and those whose disease progressed. An increase in clonality was observed at ibrutinib response, with clonality remaining stable during sustained remission and falling back toward baseline at progression. Baseline clonality was found to be higher than that of age-matched healthy donors and was strongly correlated with circulating CD8+ T-cell counts. Public clonotypes were rare and either shrank or stayed stable during treatment, and the rise in clonality at ibrutinib response reflected expansion of private clonotypes.

Comment on this clone: Its antigen is unknown. No base quality information exists; no much larger clone differs at one position.

A MiSeq instrument was used for deep resolution sequencing, which targeted depths ranging from 1 in 1 million up to 1 in 200,000 T cells, with coverage averaging 10x for each clonotype. TCR beta libraries were generated with the immunoSEQ hsTCRB Kit. Per the source publication's procedure: The data were analyzed with ImmunoSEQ Analyzer and ImmunoSEQ Data Assistant, and V, D and J gene assignments followed IMGT definitions. Clonality, which ranges from 0 to 1, was calculated by subtracting the normalized Shannon entropy of productive rearrangement frequencies from one. Only overrepresented clonotypes making up at least 0.05% of each patient's repertoire were included in the public clonotype analysis. About a dozen repertoires from age-matched healthy donors, obtained from immuneACCESS, served as clonality controls. The clones in this table, taken by TCRdb from immuneACCESS, are in-frame only. Not every clone is retained; where verified, under half of the shortfall comes from an unresolved V gene, and the cause of the rest is unknown. That table is the source of V, J and clone size, and D and trimming were worked out from the DNA. This sample has 150,000 or so clones in its table, and around three quarters of those were observed once. Around 13% of the sample is taken by the ten largest.

In the germline V gene, CDR1 corresponds to LGHNA and CDR2 to YSLEER. V loses 1 base of germline sequence and J loses 9 bases, and the interval between the two ends is 16 bases. The CDR3, cysteine through phenylalanine, is 15 amino acids long. This entry keeps only the CDR3 DNA: 45 bases, framed from base 1. What the time point label conveys for this sample: 12 months on ibrutinib. For TCR beta library preparation, roughly 2.1 micrograms of genomic DNA was extracted from cryopreserved PBMCs. High-throughput TCR beta sequencing was performed on longitudinal blood samples from CLL patients receiving ibrutinib monotherapy. The patients were enrolled in a single-center, open-label phase 2 trial of ibrutinib monotherapy.

The TCR comes from a human donor with chronic lymphocytic leukemia. The sequence joins TRBV4-3 to TRBJ2-1; the D gene cannot be resolved reliably. The material was PBMCs, obtained after 12 months of ibrutinib treatment. The CDR3 protein: CASSQVGPSWGEQFF. The sequenced DNA: TGCGCCAGCAGCCAAGTTGGCCCCTCTTGGGGTGAGCAGTTCTTC.